These 25 T cell receptor beta chains originate from one sample sequenced in a study of regulatory T cells in long-lasting Graves disease. The time point was: newly diagnosed GD, antithyroid drugs for less than 3 months. From RNA extracted from PBMCs, the TCR library was made. Construction of the TCR beta libraries employed iRepertoire HTBI primers in conjunction with Arm-PCR of CDR3 regions. In TCRdb, the multiplex PCR reads were re-called with MiXCR into one record per CDR3 protein. The sample records some 250,000 distinct CDR3 sequences, roughly 18% being singletons. Here the sequenced sample was peripheral blood mononuclear cells (PBMCs), taken at new diagnosis, from a patient treated with antithyroid drugs. Receptors were obtained from a female donor with Graves disease.

This clonotype was recorded at least ten times. This rearrangement joins TRBV20-1 to TRBJ2-1; 8 bases match TRBD2. This CDR3 has 15 residues. Germline V gene lookup returns CDR1 DFQATT and CDR2 SNEGSKA (reference sequence). Unmatched junction bases numbered 13, after V lost 0 bases and J lost 12 bases. CDR3 region: CSARDLRAGEGGQFF. The CDR3 DNA is TGCAGTGCTAGAGATTTAAGAGCGGGAGAGGGTGGGCAGTTCTTC.

The sample holds many counts of this clonotype. The gene calls are TRBV12-3 or TRBV12-4 and TRBJ2-2; D call uncertain. This CDR3 is 12 amino acids long. The V end lost 8 bases, the J end lost 8 bases, and 12 bases lay between the germline ends. CDR3 nucleotide sequence: TGTGCCAGCCCATCACCCGGGGGGGAGCTGTTTTTT. This encodes CASPSPGGELFF.

As concerns this clonotype: A much larger clone differs by one base, so this may be a read error. The rearrangement uses TRBV27 and TRBJ2-4, with 10 bases that match TRBD2. The V and J ends lost 5 bases and 6 bases, in that order; junction bases with no gene match: 16. The CDR3 is 18 amino acids. Germline assignment: CDR1 MNHEY and CDR2 SMNVEV (reference sequence). The CDR3 reads CASSDLHSAGGQGNIQYF. CDR3 nucleotide sequence: TGTGCCAGCAGTGATTTGCATTCAGCGGGAGGGCAGGGAAACATTCAGTACTTC.

A note on this clonotype: A much larger clone lies a single base off, so this may be a read error. The V gene is TRBV12-3 or TRBV12-4, the J gene TRBJ1-5, with TRBD1 matching 7 bases. The length of the CDR3 is 12 residues. The CDR3 DNA reads as TGTGCCAGGACGACAGGGATGCAGCCCCCGCATTTT. It encodes CARTTGMQPPHF.

There are many counts of this clonotype. The chain couples TRBV15 to TRBJ1-4; perhaps TRBD1 as D (5 bases). The V end lost 0 bases, the J end lost 0 bases, and 8 bases lay between the germline ends. CDR1 LNHNV and CDR2 YYDKDF come from the germline V gene (reference sequence). This CDR3 region has 16 residues. The CDR3 sequence: CATSRDGGATNEKLFF. DNA of the CDR3: TGTGCCACCAGCAGAGATGGGGGGGCAACTAATGAAAAACTGTTTTTT.

This clonotype appeared many times. J is TRBJ1-2 and V is TRBV12-3 or TRBV12-4; D not certain. The CDR3 is 15 amino acids. V lost 2 bases and J 0 bases, leaving 10 bases between the germline ends. In DNA, the CDR3 is TGTGCCAGCAGTTTATCGGGCATCACTAACTATGGCTACACCTTC. Encoded protein: CASSLSGITNYGYTF.

This clonotype was counted ten times or more. This rearrangement joins TRBV19 to TRBJ2-7; 7 positions agree with TRBD1. With V trimmed by 5 bases and J by 4 bases, 8 bases remained unmatched. Germline values: CDR1 LNHDA, CDR2 SQIVND (reference sequence). The CDR3 is 14 amino acids. Here the CDR3 DNA reads TGTGCCAGTAGTGATCCGGGACAGACGTACGAGCAGTACTTC. The encoded protein is CASSDPGQTYEQYF.

In its sample, this clonotype was seen many times. DNA for the CDR3: TGTGCCAGCAGCCAAGGGACAGGGGGCGAAAAACTGTTTTTT. Protein sequence: CASSQGTGGEKLFF. The rearrangement uses TRBV3-1 and TRBJ1-4, with TRBD1 identical over 11 bases. Trimming cost V 1 base and J 8 bases; bases outside gene matches: 0. Germline V gene sequence: CDR1 LGHDT, CDR2 YNNKEL (reference sequence). The CDR3 covers 14 residues. Combining the CDR3 with reference TRBV3-1 and TRBJ1-4 gives the whole variable domain DTAVSQTPKYLVTQMGNDKSIKCEQNLGHDTMYWYKQDSKKFLKIMFSYNNKELIINETVPNRFSPKSPDKAHLNLHINSLELGDSAVYFCASSQGTGGEKLFFGSGTQLSVL.

This clonotype was counted many times. V gene TRBV29-1 combines with J gene TRBJ2-1, with TRBD2 as a possible D gene (6 bases). V shed 1 base and J shed 2 bases, with 9 bases lying between them. The V gene's germline CDR1 is SQVTM and CDR2 ANQGSEA. The CDR3 consists of 14 residues. The CDR3 nucleotides are TGCAGCGTTGAAGGTAGCGGAACCTACAATGAGCAGTTCTTC. As protein: CSVEGSGTYNEQFF.

At least ten counts were recorded for this clonotype. DNA of the CDR3: TGTGCCAGCAGTTCCGGACCGATTGGGACCTATGGCTACACCTTC. This encodes CASSSGPIGTYGYTF. The V call is TRBV28, the J call TRBJ1-2; tentative D call: TRBD1 (5 bases). CDR3 size: 15 residues. The germline CDR1 and CDR2 sequences are MDHEN and SYDVKM. The V end was cut by 4 bases, the J end by 4 bases, with 16 bases between.

Turning to this clonotype: A far larger clone lies a single base away; this is likely a read error. The V call is TRBV11-2, the J call TRBJ2-5, with D perhaps TRBD1 (6 bases). The J call is uncertain, as TRBJ2-7 better fits the DNA end. Germline lookup yields CDR1 SGHAT and CDR2 FQNNGV. This CDR3 is built from 14 residues. CDR3 residues: CASGLVFAGVEQYF. The CDR3 nucleotides are TGTGCCAGCGGCTTAGTATTCGCAGGGGTCGAGCAGTACTTC.

This clonotype was seen ten or more times. The chain employs TRBV18 and TRBJ1-1; D perhaps matches TRBD1 (5 bases). V was pared by 3 bases and J by 0 bases, with 14 bases between. Germline CDR1 is KGHSH and CDR2 is LQKENI. This CDR3 contains 16 residues. The CDR3 region has the DNA TGTGCCAGCTCACCTCCCAATGTGGGGGTGAACACTGAAGCTTTCTTT. This codes for CASSPPNVGVNTEAFF.

This clonotype was recorded many times. V and J are TRBV10-3 and TRBJ2-7, with 12 nucleotides matching TRBD1. Germline CDR1 reads ENHRY; CDR2 reads SYGVKD. With V trimmed by 5 bases and J by 3 bases, 8 bases remained unmatched. There are 16 residues in the CDR3. This CDR3 reads CAISSGTGGRGYEQYF. Here the CDR3 DNA reads TGTGCCATCAGTTCCGGGACAGGGGGCCGTGGCTACGAGCAGTACTTC.

This clonotype came up many times. The chain joins TRBV7-2 to TRBJ2-7; 7 nucleotides match TRBD2. Trimming cost V 4 bases and J 3 bases; bases outside gene matches: 6. CDR1 and CDR2 (germline): SGHTA, FQGNSA. The CDR3 runs to 14 residues. The CDR3: CASSSILAVYEQYF. In DNA form, the CDR3 reads TGTGCCAGCAGCTCGATCCTAGCGGTCTACGAGCAGTACTTC. The variable domain in full, with the rest retrieved from reference TRBV7-2 and TRBJ2-7, is GAGVSQSPSNKVTEKGKDVELRCDPISGHTALYWYRQSLGQGLEFLIYFQGNSAPDKSGLPSDRFSAERTGGSVSTLTIQRTQQEDSAVYLCASSSILAVYEQYFGPGTRLTVT.

This clonotype has ten or more counts. The V and J genes are TRBV2 and TRBJ1-6; tentatively, D is TRBD1 (6 bases). V lost 7 bases to trimming and J lost 0 bases, with 16 bases between them. The CDR3 consists of 17 residues. The germline V gene encodes CDR1 SNHLY and CDR2 FYNNEI. The CDR3 sequence: CASTNTGMGSYNSPLHF. As DNA, the CDR3 is TGTGCCAGCACCAATACAGGGATGGGCTCCTATAATTCACCCCTCCACTTT.

This clonotype was picked up many times. The V gene is TRBV9, the J gene TRBJ1-1, with D hard to call. V lost 4 bases, J lost 0 bases, and 13 bases lay in between. The CDR3 is made up of 15 amino acids. CDR1 SGDLS and CDR2 YYNGEE come from the germline V gene. CDR3 in amino acids: CASSPRLAVNTEAFF. CDR3 DNA: TGTGCCAGCAGCCCCCGACTGGCGGTGAACACTGAAGCTTTCTTT.

The chain couples TRBV20-1 to TRBJ2-7; TRBD2 matches at 8 bases. Germline V CDR1 and CDR2: DFQATT, SNEGSKA (reference sequence). The CDR3 is 11 residues long. V lost 6 bases, J lost 10 bases, and 8 bases stayed unmatched. DNA for the CDR3: TGCAGTGCAGGACTAGCCATGAGTCAGTACTTC. Translation: CSAGLAMSQYF.

This clonotype has more than one count but fewer than ten. The rearrangement uses TRBV5-1 and TRBJ2-5; perhaps TRBD1 as D (5 bases). The V and J ends lost 2 bases and 5 bases respectively, with 10 bases between them. The CDR3 runs to 13 residues. The germline V gene has CDR1 SGHRS and CDR2 YFSETQ. CDR3: CASSFRVWETQYF. The CDR3, as DNA: TGCGCCAGCAGCTTCAGGGTATGGGAGACCCAGTACTTC.

About this clonotype: A far larger clone is a single base away, which makes a read error likely. The V and J genes are TRBV6-2 or TRBV6-3 and TRBJ1-6, with TRBD1 matching over 9 bases. The CDR3 sequence is 15 residues long. Germline V CDR1 and CDR2: MNHEY, SVGEGT. The CDR3 protein is CTSSLIDRGSSPLHF. The CDR3, as DNA: TGTACCAGCAGTTTAATCGACAGGGGGTCTTCACCCCTCCACTTT.

Many counts were recorded for this clonotype. The rearrangement joins TRBV6-1 to TRBJ1-5; 7 bases map to TRBD1. The length of the CDR3 is 14 residues. Germline V gene data show CDR1 as MNHNS and CDR2 as SASEGT. Germline trimming cut 7 bases from V and 5 bases from J; bases unmatched to any gene: 8. Here the CDR3 DNA reads TGTGCCAGCAACCAAGACAGGGAGGATCAGCCCCAGCATTTT. Its translation is CASNQDREDQPQHF.

This clonotype was recorded many times. The CDR3 reads CASSFNRGETQYF. The CDR3 bases are TGTGCCAGCAGTTTCAACAGGGGGGAGACCCAGTACTTC. The V gene is TRBV27, the J gene TRBJ2-5, with 8 positions matching TRBD1. The germline V gene encodes CDR1 MNHEY and CDR2 SMNVEV (reference sequence). CDR3 size: 13 residues. After removal of 3 bases from V and 5 bases from J, the junction contained 2 bases not matched to a gene.

This clonotype appeared many times. This chain uses TRBV7-9 with TRBJ2-3; 7 nucleotides agree with TRBD2. Germline lookup yields CDR1 SEHNR and CDR2 FQNEAQ (reference sequence). The J segment lost 5 bases and the V segment lost 10 bases, leaving 24 bases of the junction unmatched. This CDR3 comprises 18 residues. Written as DNA, the CDR3 is TGTGCCACCAGTCCCTTCCCCTTGGCGGGGGTAGCACTAGATACGCAGTATTTT. Its protein is CATSPFPLAGVALDTQYF.

On this clonotype itself: This is likely an artifact of a read error, given a far larger clone one base away. This chain links TRBV30 with TRBJ2-7; D call uncertain. The CDR3 contains 13 residues. Deletions cut 6 bases from V and 7 bases from J, with 19 bases between. The germline CDR1 and CDR2 sequences are GTSNPN and SVGIG (reference sequence). The CDR3 spells CACTKGSYNEQYF. The CDR3 DNA reads as TGTGCCTGTACGAAGGGCTCCTACAATGAGCAGTACTTC.

There are many counts of this clonotype. The chain is built from TRBV27 and TRBJ1-5, with 7 positions matching TRBD1. Germline trimming cut 5 bases from V and 3 bases from J; bases unmatched to any gene: 10. Germline assignment: CDR1 MNHEY and CDR2 SMNVEV (reference sequence). This CDR3 region has 16 residues. The CDR3 sequence: CASSPRTGRDNQPQHF. As DNA, the CDR3 is TGTGCCAGCAGTCCTAGGACAGGACGGGACAATCAGCCCCAGCATTTT.

CDR3 protein: CSAPDPRTSGSSYEQYF. In DNA, the CDR3 is TGCAGTGCTCCTGACCCGCGGACTAGCGGGAGCTCCTACGAGCAGTACTTC. V usage is TRBV20-1 and J usage is TRBJ2-7; 13 bases align to TRBD2. Germline-derived CDR1 and CDR2 are DFQATT and SNEGSKA (reference sequence). Germline trimming cut 5 bases from V and 0 bases from J; bases unmatched to any gene: 10. The CDR3 is 17 residues long.